This T cell receptor beta chain was sequenced for a study of CD8 T cells in ankylosing spondylitis. Worth noting for this clonotype: Its antigen is still unknown.

Deletions cut 4 bases from V and 9 bases from J, with 16 bases between. Germline CDR1 and CDR2: SQVTM and ANQGSEA. The CDR3 length is 13 residues. General study findings and limits: Disease-linked clones reportedly concentrated significantly in matched ankylosing spondylitis synovial fluid. Disease-linked clones had a CD8+ phenotype and relatively low frequency in peripheral blood. What appeared characteristic of ankylosing spondylitis blood was a TCR beta motif of fewer than ten highly homologous variants. Certain motif variants had earlier been reported in reactive arthritis synovial fluid and blood.

The TCR beta libraries were generated through quantitative 5'-RACE incorporating molecular barcodes. TCRdb fed the 5' RACE reads into MiXCR, producing one record per CDR3 protein. The top ten clones hold approximately 0.97% of a sample with a few hundred thousand distinct CDR3 sequences, under 20% of them seen once. The clonotype originates from a male donor with ankylosing spondylitis. Sequencing used blood, either unsorted or a sorted T cell fraction (not recorded which). The gene calls are TRBV29-1 and TRBJ2-1, with a weak D call TRBD2 (5 bases). The CDR3: CSVGFEGGGEQFF. CDR3 DNA: TGCAGCGTTGGTTTCGAGGGTGGCGGTGAGCAGTTCTTC.